Below are 8 T cell receptor beta chains sequenced from a single sample in a study of long-term antiretroviral therapy in people with HIV. Survey level was the resolution at which the v3.0 immunoSEQ assay ran. Produced via immunoSEQ multiplex PCR; TCRdb's table is partial and in-frame only. Of tens of thousands of clones listed, roughly nine tenths are singletons. The sequencing used unsorted PBMCs, collected 0.1 years before starting antiretroviral therapy. The source of these receptors is a woman in her 50s with HIV.

This chain connects TRBV5-1 to TRBJ2-2, with a possible D match to TRBD2 (6 bases). Per the germline V gene, CDR1 is SGHRS and CDR2 is YFSETQ. There are 17 residues in the CDR3. V gave up 0 bases and J gave up 0 bases, with 12 bases separating them. The CDR3 bases are TGCGCCAGCAGCTTGGGCGGTAGCGGCGCGAACACCGGGGAGCTGTTTTTT. Its protein product is CASSLGGSGANTGELFF.

The genes are TRBV11-2 and TRBJ2-7; a possible D gene is TRBD1 (6 bases). Trimming took 1 base from V and 3 from J, leaving 19 bases between them. The CDR3 has 17 residues. Germline-derived CDR1 and CDR2 are SGHAT and FQNNGV. CDR3 protein: CASSLGHRVRSIYEQYF. The CDR3 bases are TGTGCCAGCAGCTTAGGACACAGGGTCCGTTCGATCTACGAGCAGTACTTC.

This chain joins TRBV18 and TRBJ1-5, with D unresolved. This CDR3 is built from 16 residues. Germline V gives CDR1 KGHSH, CDR2 LQKENI. V was clipped by 3 bases and J by 4 bases, with 16 bases between them. CDR3 sequence: CASSPGPEGFNQPQHF. For the CDR3, the DNA is TGTGCCAGCTCACCCGGACCCGAGGGCTTTAATCAGCCCCAGCATTTT.

The CDR3 DNA reads as TGTGCCAGCAGCTTAGGGGTTATTTCAACAGATACGCAGTATTTT. As protein: CASSLGVISTDTQYF. The rearrangement joins TRBV11-2 to TRBJ2-3; no reliable D call. Germline values: CDR1 SGHAT, CDR2 FQNNGV. Trimming shortened V by 1 base and J by 3 bases, and 11 bases separated the two germline ends. This CDR3 contains 15 residues.

The chain joins TRBV9 to TRBJ2-3; D uncertain. Germline V lookup: CDR1 SGDLS, CDR2 YYNGEE. V lost 0 bases, J lost 4 bases, and 9 bases lay in between. The CDR3 is 14 residues long. Here the CDR3 DNA reads TGTGCCAGCAGCGTAGCGGTAGTCCCAGATACGCAGTATTTT. Its translation is CASSVAVVPDTQYF.

This clone has just one count. The chain combines TRBV4-3 with TRBJ2-7, with D tentatively TRBD1 (6 bases). The CDR3 consists of 15 residues. The V end lost 0 bases, the J end lost 5 bases, and 14 bases lay between the germline ends. Germline values: CDR1 LGHNA, CDR2 YSLEER. Written as DNA, the CDR3 is TGCGCCAGCAGCCAAGATCGGTGGGGGCCCAACGAGCAGTACTTC. Translation gives CASSQDRWGPNEQYF.

The chain has TRBV6-1 and TRBJ1-3, with D unclear. Germline assignment: CDR1 MNHNS and CDR2 SASEGT. CDR3 size: 16 residues. Trimming shortened V by 4 bases and J by 8 bases, and 21 bases separated the two germline ends. The CDR3 spells CASSGLVWAGQDTIYF. CDR3 nucleotide sequence: TGTGCCAGCAGTGGCCTTGTGTGGGCGGGCCAGGACACCATATATTTT.

The chain recombines TRBV4-2 with TRBJ1-5, with unresolved D. In germline, CDR1 is LGHNA, CDR2 YNFKEQ. V was cut by 0 bases and J by 6 bases, with 9 bases left in between. CDR3 length: 14 amino acids. The chain's CDR3 is CASSQDRAAQPQHF. The CDR3 DNA is TGTGCCAGCAGCCAAGATCGGGCGGCTCAGCCCCAGCATTTT.